This record concerns one T cell receptor (beta chain) sequence. Its matching antigen is unknown. TCRdb passed the reads through MiXCR, listing each CDR3 protein once. Of around 300,000 distinct CDR3 sequences listed, about 20% are singletons. The source of the sample is a study of T cell repertoires in cytomegalovirus infection. Study-level background: CMV infection and matching HLA type were both indicated by public TCR beta signatures. General study findings and limits: Carriage of CMV together with the relevant HLA was identifiable through cumulative public TCR beta family frequency. Ex vivo responses were dominated by HLA-C-restricted CMV-specific TCR beta clonotypes.

V was clipped by 0 bases and J by 4 bases, with 5 bases between them. CDR3 size: 12 residues. Germline V gene data show CDR1 as DFQATT and CDR2 as SNEGSKA (reference sequence). The starting material was cultured PBMCs, obtained from culture after CMV antigen stimulation. This clonotype was obtained from a human donor in good health (CMV status not recorded). Some clones in this sample may be carry-over from other donors' samples. The V gene is TRBV20-1, the J gene TRBJ2-3; D gene unclear. Here the CDR3 DNA reads TGCAGTGCTAGAGAAAGGGCAGATACGCAGTATTTT. Encoded protein: CSARERADTQYF.